Each of the 3 T cell receptor beta chains below was sequenced from the same sample in a study of spatial heterogeneity in lung cancer. As to time point: sample taken at primary tumor resection. Unsorted whole RNA of tumor, nontumor lung or frozen PBMC was sequenced. TCRdb reprocessed the 5' RACE reads with MiXCR, giving one entry per CDR3 protein. This sample has 30,000 to 45,000 distinct CDR3 sequences, with 4% to 6% found just once. Material: PBMCs, obtained at surgery. The receptors here all came from a female donor with early-stage non-small cell lung cancer.

The chain carries TRBV20-1 and TRBJ1-4; 7 nucleotides line up with TRBD1. Per germline, CDR1 DFQATT and CDR2 SNEGSKA (reference sequence). The J segment lost 0 bases and the V segment lost 5 bases, leaving 9 bases of the junction unmatched. This CDR3 is 16 amino acids long. CDR3 amino acids: CSAQTDRDPTNEKLFF. For the CDR3, the DNA is TGCAGTGCTCAGACCGACAGGGACCCAACTAATGAAAAACTGTTTTTT.

This clonotype was picked up many times. The chain joins TRBV3-1 to TRBJ2-6; a weak D match, TRBD2 (7 bases). The germline gives CDR1 LGHDT, CDR2 YNNKEL (reference sequence). V was shortened by 5 bases and J by 0 bases, with 11 bases between the two germline ends. The CDR3 is made up of 16 amino acids. The CDR3, as DNA: TGTGCCAGCAGCGGGGGGGCCCGCTCTGGGGCCAACGTCCTGACTTTC. It translates to CASSGGARSGANVLTF.

Ten or more counts support this clonotype. This chain connects TRBV28 to TRBJ2-7; maybe TRBD1 (6 bases). The CDR3 spans 14 residues. The germline gives CDR1 MDHEN, CDR2 SYDVKM. V gave up 7 bases and J gave up 3 bases, with 16 bases separating them. The CDR3 reads CASTQGQLDYEQYF. The CDR3 bases are TGTGCCAGCACCCAAGGACAGCTGGACTACGAGCAGTACTTC.